Listed here are 6 T cell receptor beta chains from one sample, sequenced in a study of immune aging and cytomegalovirus after organ transplant. BD Rhapsody targeted mRNA and AbSeq chemistry was used for microwell cell capture and library preparation. A single record per CDR3 protein comes from TCRdb applying MiXCR to the single-cell sequencing reads. The table records more than 20,000 distinct CDR3 sequences, just over 35% of them present only once. These receptors have no identified antigens. The time point here: five sample-tagged time points from pre-transplant (day -1) to day 368 post-transplant, pooled. The sample in question was CMV peptide-activated CD4+ and CD8+ T cells sorted from blood, obtained at five time points, pooled. This sample's subset: sorted CD8+CD137+ and CD4+CD154+ T cells after 12 to 13 h CMV IE-1 peptide stimulation. These receptors all stem from a female donor who had a heart transplant and CMV viremia.

The chain uses TRBV27 and TRBJ1-4, with TRBD1 identical over 9 bases. From germline, CDR1 is MNHEY and CDR2 SMNVEV (reference sequence). V trimming: 5 bases; J trimming: 8 bases; junction bases outside the gene matches: 15. The CDR3 runs to 17 residues. The CDR3 region is CASSLPPPGQGREKLFF. The CDR3 nucleotides are TGTGCCAGCAGTCTACCGCCACCGGGACAGGGACGGGAAAAACTGTTTTTT.

The J gene is TRBJ2-5, the V gene TRBV5-1; D gene uncertain. This CDR3 has 15 residues. The germline gives CDR1 SGHRS, CDR2 YFSETQ. V was clipped by 0 bases and J by 1 base, with 10 bases between them. CDR3 DNA: TGCGCCAGCAGCTTGGATATAACGTTCCAAGAGACCCAGTACTTC. Its protein is CASSLDITFQETQYF.

By its share, this clonotype is medium-sized. The chain is built from TRBV11-2 and TRBJ2-7; the D is unclear. CDR3 size: 12 residues. Germline V gene data show CDR1 as SGHAT and CDR2 as FQNNGV. The germline V and J ends were trimmed by 5 bases and 6 bases, with 11 bases remaining between them. The CDR3 DNA reads TGTGCCAGCAGCCTGATGGGTTCCGAGCAGTACTTC. Protein product: CASSLMGSEQYF.

By share, this clonotype ranks as medium-sized. The chain links TRBV6-1 to TRBJ2-3; TRBD1 matches 7 bases. This CDR3 has 14 amino acids. Looked up from germline, CDR1 is MNHNS and CDR2 is SASEGT. V was pared by 6 bases and J by 2 bases, with 5 bases of the junction left unmatched. CDR3 sequence reads: CASSGQVITDTQYF. CDR3 nucleotides: TGTGCCAGCAGCGGACAGGTTATCACAGATACGCAGTATTTT.

This clonotype counts as medium-sized (0.01 to 0.1%). The V call is TRBV20-1, the J call TRBJ2-1; D perhaps matches TRBD2 (6 bases). The CDR3 runs to 15 residues. In germline, CDR1 is DFQATT, CDR2 SNEGSKA (reference sequence). V was shortened by 3 bases and J by 3 bases, with 15 bases between the two germline ends. CDR3 nucleotides: TGCAGTGCTAGTCCCCTTAGCGGTGTCTACAATGAGCAGTTCTTC. It is translated as CSASPLSGVYNEQFF.

By share, this clonotype ranks as medium-sized. This chain connects TRBV27 to TRBJ1-2; the D gene is possibly TRBD1 (6 bases). Between the trimmed V and J ends, which lost 5 bases and 6 bases, there was a span of 16 bases. The germline V gene has CDR1 MNHEY and CDR2 SMNVEV (reference sequence). The CDR3 is made up of 14 amino acids. In nucleotides, the CDR3 is TGTGCCAGCAGTATTGACCCGGCAGGGGATGGCTACACCTTC. Translated, it gives CASSIDPAGDGYTF.